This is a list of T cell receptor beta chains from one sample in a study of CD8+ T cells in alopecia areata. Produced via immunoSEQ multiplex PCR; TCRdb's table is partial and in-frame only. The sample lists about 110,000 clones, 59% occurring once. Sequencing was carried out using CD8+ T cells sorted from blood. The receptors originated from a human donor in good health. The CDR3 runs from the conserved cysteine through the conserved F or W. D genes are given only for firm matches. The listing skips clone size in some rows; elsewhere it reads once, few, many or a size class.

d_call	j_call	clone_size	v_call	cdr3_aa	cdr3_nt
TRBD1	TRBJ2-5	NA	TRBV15	CATSLTGGEGTQETQYF	TGTGCCACCAGCCTGACAGGGGGCGAAGGGACCCAAGAGACCCAGTACTTC
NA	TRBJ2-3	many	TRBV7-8	CASSLASDPTDTQYF	TGTGCCAGCAGCTTAGCTAGCGACCCCACAGATACGCAGTATTTT
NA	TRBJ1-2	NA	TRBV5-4	CASSFSPGGDYTF	TGTGCCAGCAGCTTCTCCCCCGGGGGAGACTACACCTTC
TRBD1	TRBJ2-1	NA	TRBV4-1	CASSQDGTGQEQFF	TGCGCCAGCAGCCAAGATGGGACAGGGCAAGAGCAGTTCTTC
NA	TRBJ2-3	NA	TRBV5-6	CASSLALRDTQYF	TGTGCCAGCAGCTTGGCCTTGAGGGATACGCAGTATTTT
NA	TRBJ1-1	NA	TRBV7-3	CASSPSLGTEAFF	TGTGCCAGCAGCCCCAGTTTGGGCACTGAAGCTTTCTTT
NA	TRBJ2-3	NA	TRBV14	CASSPLTGRDTQYF	TGTGCCAGCAGCCCCCTGACAGGACGAGATACGCAGTATTTT
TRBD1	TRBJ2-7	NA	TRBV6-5	CASKKRDSSYEQYF	TGTGCCAGCAAAAAGAGGGACAGCTCCTACGAGCAGTACTTC
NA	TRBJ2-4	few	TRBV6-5	CASSSGLTRSIQYF	TGTGCCAGCAGTTCTGGACTGACTCGCTCCATTCAGTACTTC
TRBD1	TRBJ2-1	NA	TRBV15	CATSSRGQHNEQFF	TGTGCCACCAGCAGTAGGGGACAGCACAATGAGCAGTTCTTC
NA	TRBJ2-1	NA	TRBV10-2	CASRDGTYNEQFF	TGCGCCAGCAGGGACGGTACCTACAATGAGCAGTTCTTC
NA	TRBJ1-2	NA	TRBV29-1	CSVLTGNLASYGYTF	TGCAGCGTTTTAACAGGGAATTTGGCGAGCTATGGCTACACCTTC